The present entry profiles one TCR beta chain with its context. No antigen is known for it. These data originate in a study of cytomegalovirus exposure and HLA in healthy donors. Study as a whole: Unique TCRs from HLA-typed donors, roughly 89 million of them, were held in an early data release.

This PCR relied on a set of 60 Vbeta primers and 13 Jbeta primers. Repertoires were generated with immunoSEQ multiplex PCR, while TCRdb's copy carries only in-frame clones and drops some. This table lists tens of thousands of clones. The study's findings and limits: Within an earlier analysis, most TCR beta V segments proved productive either about 87% or about 30% of the time. Both high specificity and high sensitivity reportedly marked the classifier's diagnosis of cytomegalovirus status. Solely CMV serostatus was available to characterize immune exposure.

The V gene lost 0 bases and the J gene lost 7 bases, with 11 bases spanning the gap. Germline V gene lookup returns CDR1 SGHRS and CDR2 YFSETQ. CDR3 length: 14 amino acids. The V call is TRBV5-1, the J call TRBJ1-5, with D perhaps TRBD1 (6 bases). This receptor was identified in a man aged 45-60 years in good health and CMV-seropositive. The sequencing input was PBMCs. The DNA for the CDR3 is TGCGCCAGCAGCTTGGAAGGGGGTAACCAGCCCCAGCATTTT. Protein sequence: CASSLEGGNQPQHF.